Listed below are T cell receptor beta chains from one sample, sequenced in a study of memory CD8 T cells in hepatitis C reinfection. Some clones are missing from TCRdb's copy, which holds only in-frame ones; the method was immunoSEQ multiplex PCR. The sample has approximately 46,000 clones; roughly nine tenths are singletons. Sequenced sample: naive CD8+ T cells sorted from blood. The source of these receptors is a man aged 18 to 30 with hepatitis C virus infection. Each CDR3 is given with its conserved first and last residue. D genes are given only for firm matches. A clone size is listed for some rows: how often the clone was seen (once, few, many), or a class if it is expanded.

size,V,D,J,CDR3,DNA
.,TRBV28,TRBD1,TRBJ2-5,CASSLGTGVLEETQYF,TGTGCCAGCAGTCTCGGGACAGGGGTCCTAGAGGAGACCCAGTACTTC
.,TRBV7-9,.,TRBJ2-1,CASSPADEQFF,TGTGCCAGCAGCCCCGCGGATGAGCAGTTCTTC
.,TRBV19,.,TRBJ2-6,CASSITASGANVLTF,TGTGCCAGTAGTATCACAGCCTCTGGGGCCAACGTCCTGACTTTC
.,TRBV5-4,TRBD2,TRBJ2-1,CASSPGTSGPDGQFF,TGTGCCAGCAGCCCCGGCACTAGCGGGCCAGACGGGCAGTTCTTC
.,TRBV6-7,TRBD2,TRBJ2-1,CASSYIREGNEQFF,TGTGCCAGCAGTTACATCCGGGAGGGGAACGAGCAGTTCTTC
.,TRBV27,.,TRBJ1-2,CASSLFGVTAGGPGYGYTF,TGTGCCAGCAGTTTATTCGGGGTAACTGCGGGGGGGCCCGGCTATGGCTACACCTTC
.,TRBV5-1,.,TRBJ2-1,CASSLDRPPGRNEQFF,TGCGCCAGCAGCTTGGACCGTCCCCCGGGAAGGAATGAGCAGTTCTTC
.,TRBV29-1,.,TRBJ1-3,CSATGSGNTIYF,TGCAGCGCCACGGGATCAGGAAACACCATATATTTT
.,TRBV6-5,.,TRBJ2-1,CASSYNTPGDEQFF,TGTGCCAGCAGTTACAACACCCCAGGGGATGAGCAGTTCTTC
.,TRBV27,TRBD1,TRBJ2-1,CASSLATGGSYNEQFF,TGTGCCAGCAGTTTAGCAACAGGGGGCTCCTACAATGAGCAGTTCTTC
.,TRBV6-5,.,TRBJ2-3,CASSYSTSGGTDTQYF,TGTGCCAGCAGTTACTCGACCAGCGGAGGCACAGATACGCAGTATTTT
.,TRBV4-1,TRBD2,TRBJ2-1,CASSQGVVAGEDEQFF,TGCGCCAGCAGCCAAGGAGTGGTAGCGGGGGAAGATGAGCAGTTCTTC
.,TRBV7-9,TRBD1,TRBJ2-3,CASSFGQGASTDTQYF,TGTGCCAGCAGCTTTGGACAGGGGGCTAGCACAGATACGCAGTATTTT
.,TRBV7-9,.,TRBJ2-7,CASSLTPAYEQYF,TGTGCCAGCAGCTTGACACCCGCCTACGAGCAGTACTTC
.,TRBV6-5,TRBD2,TRBJ2-3,CASSYGLAETDTQYF,TGTGCCAGCAGTTACGGGCTAGCGGAGACAGATACGCAGTATTTT
.,TRBV7-9,.,TRBJ2-4,CASSLASLSKNIQYF,TGTGCCAGCAGCTTAGCGAGTTTGTCCAAAAACATTCAGTACTTC
.,TRBV27,TRBD2,TRBJ2-1,CASSSYSGNNYNEQFF,TGTGCCAGCAGTTCGTATAGCGGGAACAACTACAATGAGCAGTTCTTC
.,TRBV19,TRBD2,TRBJ2-7,CASSWREGNEQYF,TGTGCCAGTAGTTGGCGGGAGGGCAACGAGCAGTACTTC
.,TRBV7-3,.,TRBJ2-1,CASSFEGNNNEQFF,TGTGCCAGCAGCTTTGAGGGAAACAACAATGAGCAGTTCTTC
.,TRBV10-2,.,TRBJ2-3,CASSDADTQYF,TGCGCCAGCAGTGACGCGGATACGCAGTATTTT
once,TRBV7-7,.,TRBJ2-1,CASSFSLSYNEQFF,TGTGCTAGCAGCTTCTCGCTATCCTACAATGAGCAGTTCTTC
few,TRBV2,TRBD2,TRBJ2-7,CASNGGNSYEQYF,TGTGCCAGCAACGGGGGGAACTCCTACGAGCAGTACTTC
.,TRBV5-4,TRBD2,TRBJ2-1,CASSLGTSGDEQFF,TGTGCCAGCAGCCTAGGGACTAGCGGGGATGAGCAGTTCTTC
.,TRBV6-6,TRBD1,TRBJ1-5,CASSYLQGSNQPQHF,TGTGCCAGCAGTTATTTACAGGGGAGCAATCAGCCCCAGCATTTT
.,TRBV11-2,TRBD1,TRBJ2-3,CASSLGRTGGTDTQYF,TGTGCCAGCAGCTTAGGTCGGACAGGGGGCACGGATACGCAGTATTTT
.,TRBV10-2,TRBD1,TRBJ2-7,CATWTGVEQYF,TGCGCCACCTGGACAGGGGTTGAGCAGTACTTC
.,TRBV7-9,TRBD1,TRBJ2-5,CASSGDRNHQETQYF,TGTGCCAGCAGCGGGGACAGGAACCACCAAGAGACCCAGTACTTC
.,TRBV6-1,.,TRBJ1-1,CASSGGNTEAFF,TGTGCCAGCAGTGGAGGTAACACTGAAGCTTTCTTT
.,TRBV2,TRBD1,TRBJ1-1,CASAGGAFF,TGTGCCAGCGCAGGGGGAGCTTTCTTT